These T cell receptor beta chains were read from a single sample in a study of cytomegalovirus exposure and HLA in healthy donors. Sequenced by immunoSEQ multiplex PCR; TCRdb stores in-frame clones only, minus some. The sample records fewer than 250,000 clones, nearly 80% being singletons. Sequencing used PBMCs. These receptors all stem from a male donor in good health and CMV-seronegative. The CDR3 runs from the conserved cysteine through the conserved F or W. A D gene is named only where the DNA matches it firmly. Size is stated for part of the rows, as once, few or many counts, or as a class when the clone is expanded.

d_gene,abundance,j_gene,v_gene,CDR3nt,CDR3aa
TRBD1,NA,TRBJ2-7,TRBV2,TGTGCCAGCAAGGGGACAGTTCTCTACGAGCAGTACTTC,CASKGTVLYEQYF
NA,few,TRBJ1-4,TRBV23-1,TGCGCCAGCAAACGCCAGTCAAGGCGCGAGGTAGCTAATGAAAAACTGTTTTTT,CASKRQSRREVANEKLFF
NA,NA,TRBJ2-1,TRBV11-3,TGTGCCAGCAGCTTACAGGGTCCCAATGAGCAGTTCTTC,CASSLQGPNEQFF
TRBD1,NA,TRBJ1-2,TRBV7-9,TGTGCCAGCAGCTTAGAGACAGGGAGCTATGGCTACACCTTC,CASSLETGSYGYTF
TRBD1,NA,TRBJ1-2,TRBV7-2,TGTGCCAGCAGCCGGGACAGGGAAGACTATGGCTACACCTTC,CASSRDREDYGYTF
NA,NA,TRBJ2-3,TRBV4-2,TGTGCCAGCAGCGGACGGGGGCTAGCGGACACAGATACGCAGTATTTT,CASSGRGLADTDTQYF
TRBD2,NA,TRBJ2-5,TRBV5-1,TGCGCCAGCAGCTTGGCCGGGACTAGTCGGGCAGAGACCCAGTACTTC,CASSLAGTSRAETQYF
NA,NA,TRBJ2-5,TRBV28,TGTGTCACGAGGGGCGGGGGCGCTGAGACCCAGTACTTC,CVTRGGGAETQYF
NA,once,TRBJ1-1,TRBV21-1,TGTGCCAGCAGCACTCCTCGGGCAGGGGGTGAAACTTTCTTT,CASSTPRAGGETFF
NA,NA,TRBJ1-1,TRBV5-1,TGCGCCAGCAGCTTGGGGCTTAACACTGAAGCTTTCTTT,CASSLGLNTEAFF
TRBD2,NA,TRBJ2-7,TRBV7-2,TGTGCCAGCAGCTTAGTATTGAGCGGGGGGGACCACGAGCAGTACTTC,CASSLVLSGGDHEQYF
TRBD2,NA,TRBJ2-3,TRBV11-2,TGTGCCAGCAGCCGTACTAGCGGGGGGGCCGATACGCAGTATTTT,CASSRTSGGADTQYF